Listed below are T cell receptor beta chains from one sample, sequenced in a study of radiation and T cells in renal cell carcinoma. Clones were sequenced by immunoSEQ multiplex PCR, and TCRdb holds only the in-frame ones, with some missing. Altogether 100,000 to 150,000 clones are present, around 90% being singletons, with the ten largest covering nearly 6%. The sequencing here drew on blood, taken from a patient whose treatment included radiotherapy and nephrectomy. The receptors originated from a woman between 65 and 79 years old with renal cell carcinoma. The CDR3 runs from the conserved cysteine through the conserved F or W. D genes are given only for firm matches. Only some rows state a clone size, as once, few, many or a class for expanded clones.

J	D	size	V	CDR3	DNA
TRBJ1-2	-	-	TRBV6-5	CASSYSRDSSTYGYTF	TGTGCCAGCAGTTACTCGAGGGACTCCTCCACCTATGGCTACACCTTC
TRBJ1-3	TRBD1	-	TRBV7-8	CASSTGTGSGNTIYF	TGTGCCAGCAGCACGGGGACAGGCTCTGGAAACACCATATATTTT
TRBJ1-4	-	-	TRBV4-3	CASSQDWQAGEKLFF	TGCGCCAGCAGCCAAGACTGGCAGGCGGGTGAAAAACTGTTTTTT
TRBJ1-4	TRBD1	-	TRBV7-6	CASSSPSTGNEKLFF	TGTGCCAGCAGCTCCCCCTCGACAGGGAATGAAAAACTGTTTTTT
TRBJ2-1	TRBD2	-	TRBV2	CASSVISGRSYNEQFF	TGTGCCAGCAGTGTCATTAGCGGGCGGTCCTACAATGAGCAGTTCTTC
TRBJ1-2	-	-	TRBV9	CASSGGRDTDYGYTF	TGTGCCAGCAGCGGAGGCAGGGACACCGACTATGGCTACACCTTC
TRBJ2-5	-	-	TRBV29-1	CSVESQQETQYF	TGCAGCGTTGAGAGTCAGCAAGAGACCCAGTACTTC
TRBJ1-1	-	-	TRBV6-1	CASSTGYLLGTEAFF	TGTGCCAGCAGTACGGGCTACCTCTTGGGGACTGAAGCTTTCTTT
TRBJ1-5	TRBD1	-	TRBV5-6	CASSLASGQGNQPQHF	TGTGCCAGCAGCTTGGCCTCGGGACAGGGCAATCAGCCCCAGCATTTT
TRBJ2-7	TRBD1	-	TRBV4-1	CASSQAGQGFLHEQYF	TGCGCCAGCAGCCAAGCCGGACAGGGTTTTTTACACGAGCAGTACTTC
TRBJ1-1	-	few	TRBV7-9	CASSLRGGGTEAFF	TGTGCCAGCAGCTTAAGGGGTGGTGGCACTGAAGCTTTCTTT
TRBJ2-1	-	-	TRBV27	CASSPGTHPNNEQFF	TGTGCCAGCAGTCCCGGTACCCACCCAAACAATGAGCAGTTCTTC
TRBJ1-4	TRBD1	few	TRBV2	CASRTGWIF	TGTGCCAGCCGGACAGGGTGGATTTTT
TRBJ1-2	-	-	TRBV4-3	CASSQEVGSPGGYTF	TGCGCCAGCAGCCAAGAGGTTGGGAGTCCGGGTGGCTACACCTTC
TRBJ2-7	TRBD1	-	TRBV19	CASRGQGSYEQYF	TGTGCCAGTAGAGGACAGGGATCCTACGAGCAGTACTTC
TRBJ1-2	-	-	TRBV28	CASTHPRGYTF	TGTGCCAGCACCCATCCGAGGGGCTACACCTTC
TRBJ1-3	-	-	TRBV5-1	CASSLSPGTLRNTIYF	TGCGCCAGCAGCTTGAGCCCCGGGACACTAAGGAACACCATATATTTT
TRBJ2-1	TRBD1	-	TRBV7-2	CASSQQQGSPNEQFF	TGTGCCAGCAGCCAGCAACAGGGGTCTCCCAATGAGCAGTTCTTC
TRBJ1-2	TRBD1	-	TRBV6-4	CASSPEAQGAGYGYTF	TGTGCCAGCAGTCCAGAAGCACAGGGGGCCGGCTATGGCTACACCTTC
TRBJ1-6	TRBD1	-	TRBV25-1	CASSARDRGSNSPLHF	TGTGCCAGCAGTGCCCGGGACAGGGGGTCTAATTCACCCCTCCACTTT
TRBJ2-3	-	once	TRBV6-6	CASSPFTDTQYF	TGTGCCAGCAGTCCCTTTACAGATACGCAGTATTTT
TRBJ1-5	-	once	TRBV30	CAWSVEGGQPQHF	TGTGCCTGGAGTGTGGAGGGCGGACAGCCCCAGCATTTT
TRBJ1-1	TRBD1	many	TRBV15	CATSREVVTGEAFF	TGTGCCACCAGCAGAGAGGTTGTGACAGGGGAAGCTTTCTTT
TRBJ1-2	-	-	TRBV7-8	CASSFRSRGSVGPNYGYTF	TGTGCCAGCAGCTTCCGAAGTAGGGGGTCGGTGGGGCCTAACTATGGCTACACCTTC
TRBJ1-4	-	-	TRBV19	CASRRQQEEKLFF	TGTGCCAGTAGACGACAGCAGGAAGAAAAACTGTTTTTT
TRBJ1-2	-	once	TRBV5-5	CASSLVGPGGYTF	TGTGCCAGCAGCTTGGTAGGACCCGGTGGCTACACCTTC
TRBJ2-7	-	-	TRBV19	CASSTGTLLSYEQYF	TGTGCCAGTTCGACCGGGACATTGCTCTCCTACGAGCAGTACTTC
TRBJ1-5	-	-	TRBV10-2	CASVSRGNQPQHF	TGCGCCAGCGTGTCCAGGGGCAATCAGCCCCAGCATTTT
TRBJ1-6	-	-	TRBV7-2	CASSSRSGSSYNSPLHF	TGTGCCAGCAGCTCTAGGTCAGGTAGCTCCTATAATTCACCCCTCCACTTT